Detailed here is one TCR beta chain. Its antigen is as yet unknown. Germline-derived CDR1 and CDR2 are DFQATT and SNEGSKA (reference sequence). V shed 5 bases and J shed 5 bases, with 10 bases lying between them. The CDR3 is made up of 12 amino acids. These data are taken from a study of response to subunit inactivated influenza vaccine. Notes on the study in general: The study's authors posited that every seasonal influenza vaccination enlists few new T cells.

A single record per CDR3 protein comes from TCRdb applying MiXCR to the RT-PCR reads. The table lists under 950,000 distinct CDR3 sequences, about 20% of them singletons. The specimen comprised PBMCs from blood, sampled about 5 days after vaccination. The sequence derives from a man aged 45 to 65 who received an inactivated influenza vaccine. The chain recombines TRBV20-1 with TRBJ2-1; tentative D call: TRBD1 (5 bases). CDR3 DNA: TGCAGTGCTGGGGCCATTCACAATGAGCAGTTCTTC. This sequence encodes CSAGAIHNEQFF.